Here is one TCR beta chain with its context. Its target is not known. CDR1 and CDR2 (germline): SQVTM, ANQGSEA. The CDR3 consists of 11 residues. The TRB libraries of cDNA were built by UMI-labeled 5' RACE. TCRdb reprocessed the 5' RACE reads; each CDR3 protein has one entry and no DNA is given. The table for this sample gives approximately 88,000 distinct CDR3 sequences. This sample was included in a study of CXCR3-negative and CXCR3-positive naive CD8 T cells. Whole-study results and caveats: Naive cells that were CXCR3-negative or CXCR3-positive used TRBV-TRBJ genes alike, while memory cells diverged. Across naive subsets, surface CD5 expression was comparable, and TCR strength was inferred from properties of the TRB CDR3.

The rearrangement links TRBV29-1 to TRBJ1-1; the D call from TCRdb, TRBD1, cannot be confirmed without DNA. The sample was naive CXCR3- CD8+ T cells from blood. The subset here: CD45RO-CCR7+CD27+CD95- naive CD8+ T cells lacking CXCR3 (TNR3-). The sequence came from a human donor in good health. Some clones in this sample may be carry-over from other donors' samples. The CDR3 sequence is CSVLTGVEAFF.